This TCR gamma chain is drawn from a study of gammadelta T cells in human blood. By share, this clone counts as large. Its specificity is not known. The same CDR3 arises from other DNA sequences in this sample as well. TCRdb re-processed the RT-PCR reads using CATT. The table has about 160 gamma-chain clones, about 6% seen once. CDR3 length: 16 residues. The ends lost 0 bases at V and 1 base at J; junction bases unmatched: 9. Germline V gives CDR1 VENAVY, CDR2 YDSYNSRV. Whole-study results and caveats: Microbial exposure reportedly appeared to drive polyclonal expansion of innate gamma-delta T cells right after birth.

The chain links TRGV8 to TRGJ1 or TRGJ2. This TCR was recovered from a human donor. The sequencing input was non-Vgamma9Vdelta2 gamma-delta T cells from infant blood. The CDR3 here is CATWDRYRINYYKKLF. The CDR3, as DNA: TGTGCCACCTGGGATAGGTATCGAATCAATTATTATAAGAAACTCTTT.